The 30 T cell receptor beta chains below all came from one sample that was sequenced in a study of T cell changes during pregnancy in multiple sclerosis. Clones were sequenced by immunoSEQ multiplex PCR, and TCRdb holds only the in-frame ones, with some missing. Of about 49,000 clones detected, 90% appear once; the ten largest clones hold over 4%. The specimen comprised peripheral blood, sampled after pregnancy. The origin of the receptors is a female donor in good health, enrolled as a control in a pregnancy study.

The chain links TRBV7-8 to TRBJ2-7; a possible D gene is TRBD1 (5 bases). Trimming pared 5 bases from V and 5 bases from J, leaving 19 bases between. The germline CDR1 and CDR2 sequences are SGHVS and FQNEAQ. This CDR3 spans 15 amino acids. CDR3 DNA: TGTGCCAGCAGCGCCAGGGTTAACGCATTGAACGAGCAGTACTTC. This encodes CASSARVNALNEQYF.

This chain joins TRBV28 and TRBJ2-2; D unclear. Trimming cost V 2 bases and J 1 base, with 5 bases left between them. The CDR3 is 14 residues long. Germline CDR1 MDHEN, CDR2 SYDVKM. The CDR3 region has the DNA TGTGCCAGCAGTTTAGTCCAGAACACCGGGGAGCTGTTTTTT. This sequence encodes CASSLVQNTGELFF.

This CDR3 reads CASKEPREGKNIQYF. CDR3 nucleotide sequence: TGCGCCAGCAAGGAGCCCCGGGAGGGCAAAAACATTCAGTACTTC. J is TRBJ2-4 and V is TRBV10-2; the match to TRBD2 covers 8 bases. This CDR3 is built from 15 residues. The V gene end was trimmed by 7 bases and the J gene end by 3 bases; junction bases not matched to a gene: 8. The germline V gene has CDR1 WSHSY and CDR2 SAAADI.

The V call is TRBV12-2, the J call TRBJ2-2; the D segment call TRBD2 is taken from the table without a DNA check. TRBV12-2 is a pseudogene. This CDR3 contains 16 residues. The CDR3 coding sequence is TGTGCAAGTCGCTTAGGGGCTAGCGGTGCTACCGGGGAGCTGTTTTTT. It translates to CASRLGASGATGELFF.

The J gene is TRBJ1-5, the V gene TRBV27; possibly TRBD1 for D (5 bases). CDR1 is MNHEY, CDR2 SMNVEV, per germline (reference sequence). This CDR3 is 13 amino acids long. The ends were cut back, 5 bases at V and 4 bases at J, with 9 bases in the middle. CDR3 DNA sequence: TGTGCCAGCAGTGGGCAGGGAAATCAGCCCCAGCATTTT. This sequence encodes CASSGQGNQPQHF.

V is TRBV27 and J is TRBJ1-2; D might be TRBD1 (6 bases). CDR3 length equals 14 residues. Deletions cut 3 bases from V and 10 bases from J, with 18 bases between. The germline CDR1 and CDR2 sequences are MNHEY and SMNVEV (reference sequence). CDR3 sequence reads: CASSLGSTGHLYTF. CDR3 coding DNA: TGTGCCAGCAGTTTGGGGTCAACGGGACACCTCTACACCTTC.

The chain has TRBV15 and TRBJ2-6, with D maybe TRBD1 (6 bases). Trimming cost V 3 bases and J 0 bases, with 12 bases left between them. In germline, CDR1 is LNHNV, CDR2 YYDKDF (reference sequence). CDR3 size: 17 residues. DNA for the CDR3: TGTGCCACCAGCAGGCAACCAGGGGCCTCTGGGGCCAACGTCCTGACTTTC. Protein: CATSRQPGASGANVLTF.

The chain recombines TRBV27 with TRBJ2-7, with 9 bases lining up with TRBD1. Trimming at V came to 9 bases and at J to 6 bases, leaving 12 bases not matched to a gene. Germline V CDR1 and CDR2: MNHEY, SMNVEV (reference sequence). The CDR3 contains 14 residues. The CDR3 DNA reads as TGTGCCAGACCTCATACCGGGACAGGGTCCGAGCAGTACTTC. Protein: CARPHTGTGSEQYF.

The rearrangement uses TRBV10-3 and TRBJ1-5; D possibly corresponds to TRBD1 (5 bases). The CDR3 totals 13 residues. Per germline, CDR1 ENHRY and CDR2 SYGVKD. Deletions cut 3 bases from V and 4 bases from J, with 7 bases between. The CDR3 is CAISESGNQPQHF. In nucleotides, the CDR3 is TGTGCCATCAGTGAATCAGGGAATCAGCCCCAGCATTTT.

CDR3 bases: TGTGCCAGCAGCTTAGTGGGAGGGCCCCACTATGGCTACACCTTC. It encodes CASSLVGGPHYGYTF. The V and J genes are TRBV7-6 and TRBJ1-2; D ambiguous. The CDR3 covers 15 residues. From germline, CDR1 is SGHVS and CDR2 FNYEAQ. Trimming removed 1 base from V and 3 bases from J, with 12 bases in between.

The genes are TRBV4-2 and TRBJ1-6; possible D gene TRBD1, 6 bases. Trimming cost V 1 base and J 5 bases, with 21 bases left between them. Germline-derived CDR1 and CDR2 are LGHNA and YNFKEQ. The CDR3 covers 19 residues. CDR3 region: CASSQGVDNLEGDNSPLHF. The CDR3 bases are TGTGCCAGCAGCCAAGGGGTAGATAATCTAGAGGGGGATAATTCACCCCTCCACTTT.

This sequence joins TRBV9 and TRBJ2-5; 7 nucleotides agree with TRBD1. With the DNA end fitting TRBJ2-7 better, the J assignment may be wrong. The V gene's germline CDR1 is SGDLS and CDR2 YYNGEE. This CDR3 has 12 residues. The CDR3 DNA sequence: TGTGCCAGCAGCTCCAGGGGGACCGAGCAGTACTTC. This encodes CASSSRGTEQYF.

The V gene is TRBV9, the J gene TRBJ1-6, with a tentative D call TRBD1 (6 bases). From germline, CDR1 is SGDLS and CDR2 YYNGEE. V lost 4 bases, J lost 7 bases, and 18 bases lay in between. This CDR3 contains 16 residues. CDR3 region: CASSQGGGYPNSPLHF. CDR3 coding DNA: TGTGCCAGCAGCCAAGGGGGGGGTTATCCCAATTCACCCCTCCACTTT.

The J gene is TRBJ2-2, the V gene TRBV6-1, with a possible D match to TRBD1 (6 bases). The CDR3 extends over 17 amino acids. V was pared by 4 bases and J by 3 bases, with 18 bases between. The germline V gene encodes CDR1 MNHNS and CDR2 SASEGT. The CDR3 reads CASSATTGTSYTGELFF. CDR3 nucleotides: TGTGCCAGCAGTGCCACTACCGGGACAAGTTACACCGGGGAGCTGTTTTTT.

The V and J genes are TRBV7-9 and TRBJ1-6; 10 nucleotides agree with TRBD1. The CDR3 is 14 amino acids. Germline values: CDR1 SEHNR, CDR2 FQNEAQ (reference sequence). V lost 5 bases and J lost 8; bases outside the gene matches: 3. The CDR3: CASSTDRGDSPLHF. CDR3 bases: TGTGCCAGCAGCACGGACAGGGGGGATTCACCCCTCCACTTT.

The J gene is TRBJ1-2, the V gene TRBV13; weak D call: TRBD1 (6 bases). The length of the CDR3 is 13 residues. The germline CDR1 and CDR2 sequences are PRHDT and FYEKMQ (reference sequence). Trimming left V 5 bases short and J 8 bases short, with 15 bases between. CDR3 residues: CASSATGSRGYTF. The CDR3 nucleotides are TGTGCCAGCAGCGCCACAGGGTCTCGAGGCTACACCTTC.

This clone was observed once. V gene TRBV25-1 combines with J gene TRBJ2-5; 7 nucleotides match TRBD1. The CDR3 consists of 15 residues. Germline loops: CDR1 MGHDK, CDR2 SYGVNS. V gave up 1 base and J gave up 2 bases; unmatched junction bases: 4. CDR3 protein: CASSELGGGQETQYF. CDR3 bases: TGTGCCAGCAGTGAATTAGGGGGCGGGCAAGAGACCCAGTACTTC.

This clone showed up just once. This chain links TRBV7-6 with TRBJ1-4, with TRBD1 matching over 7 bases. Unmatched junction bases numbered 4, after V lost 5 bases and J lost 1 base. CDR3 length: 15 amino acids. CDR1 is SGHVS and CDR2 is FNYEAQ in the germline V gene. CDR3: CASSTRQGTNEKLFF. CDR3 coding DNA: TGTGCCAGCAGCACCCGACAGGGAACTAATGAAAAACTGTTTTTT.

The chain couples TRBV6-5 to TRBJ2-5; D unresolved. The CDR3 is made up of 11 amino acids. With 8 bases removed from V and 7 bases from J, the gap between germline ends came to 11 bases. Germline V CDR1 and CDR2: MNHEY, SVGAGI. CDR3 residues: CASSTARTQYF. As DNA, the CDR3 is TGTGCCAGCTCCACTGCTCGGACCCAGTACTTC.

The genes are TRBV27 and TRBJ2-7, with D maybe TRBD1 (6 bases). Germline V gene lookup returns CDR1 MNHEY and CDR2 SMNVEV (reference sequence). V was cut by 2 bases and J by 2 bases, with 13 bases left in between. This CDR3 region has 15 residues. CDR3 sequence: CASSLGPGAPYEQYF. DNA for the CDR3: TGTGCCAGCAGTTTAGGGCCAGGGGCACCCTACGAGCAGTACTTC.

The genes are TRBV11-2 and TRBJ1-5, with 9 bases aligning to TRBD1. Unmatched junction bases numbered 7, after V lost 5 bases and J lost 5 bases. The CDR3 extends over 15 amino acids. CDR1 and CDR2 (germline): SGHAT, FQNNGV. The CDR3 spells CASSASRDRDQPQHF. The CDR3 DNA reads TGTGCCAGCAGCGCAAGTCGGGACAGGGATCAGCCCCAGCATTTT.

The CDR3 coding sequence is TGTGCCAGCAGATCAAGGGGGCCCTACAATGAGCAGTTCTTC. It translates to CASRSRGPYNEQFF. The V call is TRBV28, the J call TRBJ2-1; 7 bases agree with TRBD1. The CDR3 spans 14 residues. Losses at the gene ends were 6 bases for V and 2 bases for J; bases not matched to a gene: 4. Germline loops: CDR1 MDHEN, CDR2 SYDVKM.

The chain joins TRBV25-1 to TRBJ1-6; perhaps TRBD1 as D (6 bases). V was clipped by 2 bases and J by 7 bases, with 15 bases between them. CDR3 size: 16 residues. Germline V gene lookup returns CDR1 MGHDK and CDR2 SYGVNS. The CDR3: CASSEAGARGNSPLHF. The CDR3 coding sequence is TGTGCCAGCAGTGAAGCGGGGGCAAGGGGAAATTCACCCCTCCACTTT.

The J gene is TRBJ1-1, the V gene TRBV4-1, with TRBD1 matching over 8 bases. Per germline, CDR1 MGHRA and CDR2 YSYEKL. This CDR3 is built from 17 residues. V trimming: 0 bases; J trimming: 4 bases; junction bases outside the gene matches: 10. CDR3 amino acids: CASSQDPLSRGPTEAFF. CDR3 DNA: TGCGCCAGCAGCCAAGATCCCCTGAGCAGGGGGCCCACTGAAGCTTTCTTT.

The genes are TRBV5-1 and TRBJ2-5; D perhaps matches TRBD2 (5 bases). The CDR3 is 14 amino acids. Trimming shortened V by 5 bases and J by 5 bases, and 16 bases separated the two germline ends. CDR1 and CDR2 from the germline V gene are SGHRS and YFSETQ. CDR3 in amino acids: CASRPLAARETQYF. The CDR3 DNA is TGCGCCAGCAGACCTCTAGCCGCCCGGGAGACCCAGTACTTC.

The chain employs TRBV30 and TRBJ1-5, with D hard to call. V dropped 2 bases and J dropped 2 bases, with 7 bases sitting between them. The CDR3 is 13 amino acids. Germline V gene lookup returns CDR1 GTSNPN and CDR2 SVGIG (reference sequence). CDR3 protein: CAWSFRGNQPQHF. The CDR3 DNA reads TGTGCCTGGAGTTTCCGGGGCAATCAGCCCCAGCATTTT.

This chain joins TRBV4-3 and TRBJ1-5; 7 positions agree with TRBD1. The CDR3 has 15 residues. Germline V gene lookup returns CDR1 LGHNA and CDR2 YSLEER. V shed 3 bases, J shed 5 bases, and the junction held 7 bases outside the gene matches. As DNA, the CDR3 is TGCGCCAGCAGCCACTCTCGGGACAGAGATCAGCCCCAGCATTTT. Translating it yields CASSHSRDRDQPQHF.

This chain links TRBV6-5 with TRBJ1-1; D might be TRBD1 (5 bases). From germline, CDR1 is MNHEY and CDR2 SVGAGI. CDR3 size: 11 residues. V lost 6 bases and J lost 4, with 6 bases in between. CDR3 in DNA: TGTGCCAGCAGGGGGGGCACTGAAGCTTTCTTT. Protein sequence: CASRGGTEAFF.

The CDR3 DNA reads as TGCGCCAGCAGCTCAAAGACAGGGATGGATAACACTGAAGCTTTCTTT. Amino acid sequence: CASSSKTGMDNTEAFF. This sequence joins TRBV5-1 and TRBJ1-1; 7 bases are a match to TRBD1. The CDR3 length is 16 residues. After removal of 3 bases from V and 2 bases from J, the junction contained 10 bases not matched to a gene. CDR1 is SGHRS, CDR2 YFSETQ, per germline.

This clone appeared a single time. The chain employs TRBV7-3 and TRBJ2-5; maybe TRBD2 (5 bases). V was pared by 0 bases and J by 7 bases, with 9 bases between. The germline V gene has CDR1 SGHTA and CDR2 FQGTGA. The CDR3 is 13 amino acids. The CDR3 nucleotides are TGTGCCAGCAGCTTAACCGGAGGAGGGACCCAGTACTTC. Protein sequence: CASSLTGGGTQYF.